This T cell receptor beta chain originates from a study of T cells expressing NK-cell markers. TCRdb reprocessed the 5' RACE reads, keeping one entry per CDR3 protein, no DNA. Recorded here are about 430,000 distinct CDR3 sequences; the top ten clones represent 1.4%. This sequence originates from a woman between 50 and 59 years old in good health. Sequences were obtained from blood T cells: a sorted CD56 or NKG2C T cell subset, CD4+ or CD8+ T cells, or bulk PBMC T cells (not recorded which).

The CDR3: CASSARTMNTEAFF. The chain is built from TRBV2 and TRBJ1-1. There are 14 residues in the CDR3. The germline V gene has CDR1 SNHLY and CDR2 FYNNEI. The variable domain in full, completed from reference TRBV2 and TRBJ1-1, reads EPEVTQTPSHQVTQMGQEVILRCVPISNHLYFYWYRQILGQKVEFLVSFYNNEISEKSEIFDDQFSVERPDGSNFTLKIRSTKLEDSAMYFCASSARTMNTEAFFGQGTRLTVV.